These 5 T cell receptor beta chains came from one sample sequenced in a study of shared clonotypes between healthy human individuals. CD45RO-negative, CCR7-selected cells formed the naive CD8 fraction, which excluded terminally differentiated effector memory CD45RA+ cells. Data came from immunoSEQ multiplex PCR; TCRdb stores just in-frame clones and leaves some out. The table lists over 2,000,000 clones, around 95% of them singletons. The sample comprised naive CD8+ T cells from PBMCs. These receptors were obtained from a man between 18 and 35 years old in good health. Some clones in this sample may be carry-over from other donors' samples.

The chain carries TRBV7-9 and TRBJ2-7, with a tentative D call TRBD2 (5 bases). Trimming pared 4 bases from V and 9 bases from J, leaving 16 bases between. Germline V gene lookup returns CDR1 SEHNR and CDR2 FQNEAQ (reference sequence). The CDR3 spans 13 residues. The CDR3 is CASSSLTPGGQYF. CDR3 nucleotide sequence: TGTGCCAGCAGCTCCCTGACTCCTGGAGGGCAGTACTTC.

V is TRBV5-1 and J is TRBJ2-3; tentative D call: TRBD1 (6 bases). The CDR3 extends over 14 amino acids. The germline V gene encodes CDR1 SGHRS and CDR2 YFSETQ. V was pared by 0 bases and J by 4 bases, with 9 bases between. The CDR3 here is CASSLEPGADTQYF. CDR3 in DNA: TGCGCCAGCAGCTTGGAACCAGGGGCAGATACGCAGTATTTT.

CDR3 residues: CASSLAGSSGANVLTF. CDR3 nucleotides: TGTGCCAGCAGCTTAGCGGGGAGCTCTGGGGCCAACGTCCTGACTTTC. This rearrangement joins TRBV7-9 to TRBJ2-6, with D possibly being TRBD2 (5 bases). V was shortened by 0 bases and J by 0 bases, with 6 bases between the two germline ends. Germline V gives CDR1 SEHNR, CDR2 FQNEAQ (reference sequence). This CDR3 has 16 amino acids.

The chain carries TRBV11-2 and TRBJ2-3, with 9 bases matching TRBD2. V shed 1 base, J shed 5 bases, and the junction held 7 bases outside the gene matches. The germline V gene encodes CDR1 SGHAT and CDR2 FQNNGV. The CDR3 contains 16 residues. CDR3 protein: CASSLGAGGPRDTQYF. CDR3 nucleotides: TGTGCCAGCAGCTTAGGGGCGGGAGGGCCAAGAGATACGCAGTATTTT.

The rearrangement links TRBV5-1 to TRBJ2-7; TRBD2 might be the D (6 bases). The CDR3 totals 14 residues. V dropped 4 bases and J dropped 3 bases, with 14 bases sitting between them. Germline V gene data show CDR1 as SGHRS and CDR2 as YFSETQ. The CDR3 region is CASSVTRRGYEQYF. The CDR3, as DNA: TGCGCCAGCAGCGTGACTAGAAGGGGCTACGAGCAGTACTTC.